This T cell receptor beta chain was identified during a study of T-cell reconstitution after alpha-beta-depleted transplantation in children. The table lists this clonotype with many counts. For TCRbeta, the library was prepared with unique molecular identifiers. TCRdb passed the PCR reads through MiXCR, listing each CDR3 protein once. The sample has around 240,000 distinct CDR3 sequences; 9.7% are singletons. The clonotype originates from a human donor who donated a stem cell graft to a child with SCID. This material consisted of PBMCs from the stem cell graft donor, taken from the stem cell graft.

For the CDR3, the DNA is TGTGCCAGCAGCAAGACAGGGAACTATGGCTACACCTTC. This codes for CASSKTGNYGYTF. The chain carries TRBV7-6 and TRBJ1-2; 7 bases line up with TRBD1. The CDR3 runs to 13 residues. Germline V gives CDR1 SGHVS, CDR2 FNYEAQ. Losses at the gene ends were 5 bases for V and 2 bases for J; bases not matched to a gene: 2.